This section outlines one TCR beta chain sequence together with its context. Its specificity is unknown. Here immunoSEQ multiplex PCR was the method, and the copy in TCRdb shows in-frame clones only, minus some. The sample shows about 83,000 clones, 85% of them seen only once. The data were taken from a study of OX40 agonist ivuxolimab in advanced cancers. Study-level background: Patients received ivuxolimab, an agonistic anti-OX40 (CD134) antibody. From roughly 20 to 85 years was the age range, with a mean of about 54 years, and about 83% were male. Prior anti-PD-1, anti-PD-L1 or anti-CTLA-4 therapy was allowed; 40% had some. Notes on the study in general: CD8+ T cells averaged more expanded clones than CD4+.

Trimming pared 5 bases from V and 8 bases from J, leaving 18 bases between. Per germline, CDR1 LNHDA and CDR2 SQIVND (reference sequence). This CDR3 has 14 residues. The specimen comprised CD4+ or CD8+ T cells sorted from blood, sampled in a trial of the OX40 agonist ivuxolimab. The clonotype originates from an adult with an advanced solid tumor such as melanoma, head and neck, liver or kidney cancer. V gene TRBV19 combines with J gene TRBJ1-2; possible D gene TRBD1, 5 bases. The CDR3 bases are TGTGCCAGTAGTGTGCTAACGGGGGTGGTAGGCTACACCTTC. It encodes CASSVLTGVVGYTF. Complete variable domain (other parts from reference TRBV19 and TRBJ1-2): DGGITQSPKYLFRKEGQNVTLSCEQNLNHDAMYWYRQDPGQGLRLIYYSQIVNDFQKGDIAEGYSVSREKKESFPLTVTSAQKNPTAFYLCASSVLTGVVGYTFGSGTRLTVV.